The T cell receptor beta chain under discussion was sequenced for a study of blood T cell repertoires in COVID-19. Using immunoSEQ multiplex PCR, the repertoire was profiled, and TCRdb retains in-frame clones only, with some absent. The sample yields 200,000 or so clones, around 80% seen once. The V and J ends lost 2 bases and 3 bases respectively, with 10 bases between them. CDR1 is GTSNPN, CDR2 SVGIG, per germline (reference sequence). The CDR3 loop spans 13 amino acids. Sequenced: peripheral blood. The V gene is TRBV30, the J gene TRBJ1-1; no reliable D call. This TCR was recovered from a man aged 30-40 years with active or convalescent COVID-19. CDR3 loop: CAWSPGVYTEAFF. As DNA, the CDR3 is TGTGCCTGGAGTCCCGGAGTCTACACTGAAGCTTTCTTT.